The T cell receptor beta chain described here comes from a study of cytotoxic CD8 clonotypes in ibrutinib-treated CLL. Study at large: Samples averaged approximately 240,000 productive templates and about 94,000 productive rearrangements. Regarding the study as a whole: Clonality measured at baseline exceeded age-matched healthy donors, tracking circulating CD8+ T-cell counts.

Regarding this clone: Its matching antigen is unknown.

Genomic DNA (around 2 micrograms) was obtained from cryopreserved PBMCs for construction of TCR beta libraries. Clones were sequenced by immunoSEQ multiplex PCR, and TCRdb holds only the in-frame ones, with some missing. The data hold around 200,000 clones, with around 75% observed a single time. V lost 4 bases and J lost 4; bases outside the gene matches: 7. The CDR3 covers 15 residues. Germline CDR1 and CDR2: SNHLY and FYNNEI. Sequencing was performed on PBMCs, taken after 12 months of ibrutinib treatment. The source is a human donor with chronic lymphocytic leukemia. This rearrangement joins TRBV2 to TRBJ2-1; 7 bases line up with TRBD2. This CDR3 reads CASSVEGGSYNEQFF. Here the CDR3 DNA reads TGTGCCAGCAGTGTCGAGGGCGGGAGTTACAATGAGCAGTTCTTC.